The T cell receptor (beta chain) described here comes from a study of beta chain features in type 1 diabetes. Whole-study findings and limits: High-TCR-expressing cells could be over-represented by cDNA sequencing. Researchers reported that naive, central memory and Treg TCRB repertoires appeared more similar in patients than in healthy donors.

This CDR3 contains 10 residues. The V gene lost 7 bases and the J gene lost 5 bases, with 5 bases spanning the gap. Germline V CDR1 and CDR2: DFQATT, SNEGSKA (reference sequence). Reverse transcribing all isolated RNA meant expressed TCRB transcripts were sequenced. Here immunoSEQ multiplex PCR was the method, and the copy in TCRdb shows in-frame clones only, minus some. The data show about 620,000 clones, with less than 20% seen just once and under 0.095% held by the top ten. This clone was seen only a few times. What it recognizes is unknown. There was one heparinised blood draw per donor, averaging roughly 100 mL.

What was sequenced was naive CD4+ T cells from blood. The chain has TRBV20-1 and TRBJ1-4; D remains ambiguous. This TCR came from a man between 18 and 35 years old in good health. This chain's CDR3 is CSGQNEKLFF. Here the CDR3 DNA reads TGCAGTGGACAAAATGAAAAACTGTTTTTT.